This TCR beta chain derives from a study of CD8 T cells in ankylosing spondylitis. General study findings and limits: Existing reports had already noted some motif variants in reactive arthritis synovial fluid and blood. Clones that were linked to disease were CD8+ and were relatively rare in peripheral blood. A TCR beta motif made of several highly homologous variants seemed typical of ankylosing spondylitis blood.

In making TCR beta libraries, quantitative 5'-RACE with molecular barcodes was used. In TCRdb, the 5' RACE reads were re-called with MiXCR into one record per CDR3 protein. Here the sample spans 130,000 or so distinct CDR3 sequences, 17% being singletons. This clonotype has only a few counts. Its antigen is currently unknown. This CDR3 is built from 19 residues. Germline V gene sequence: CDR1 KGHSH, CDR2 LQKENI. With V trimmed by 3 bases and J by 1 base, 13 bases remained unmatched. The V gene is TRBV18, the J gene TRBJ1-5, with 9 positions matching TRBD1. This sequence originates from a male donor with ankylosing spondylitis. Sample: blood, either unsorted or a sorted T cell fraction (not recorded which). The CDR3 reads CASSPTLDRGEVSNQPQHF. The CDR3 coding sequence is TGTGCCAGCTCACCGACCCTGGACAGGGGAGAGGTAAGCAATCAGCCCCAGCATTTT.